Described below is a single T cell receptor (beta chain) sequence and its context. What it binds is unknown. Germline CDR1 and CDR2: SGHDN and FVKESK. The CDR3 is made up of 14 amino acids. V gave up 3 bases and J gave up 5 bases; unmatched junction bases: 5. The sample comes from a study of T cell responses to AZD1222 COVID-19 vaccine. Findings of the study overall: The repertoires were collected only after the peak T cell response. Baseline antibody screening turned up just a handful of seropositive AZD1222 recipients. Donors were largely white British and mainly female; clonal diversity was possibly underestimated.

Only in-frame clones appear in the TCRdb table, and some are missing; sequencing was by immunoSEQ multiplex PCR. The table has about 170,000 clones, roughly 89% seen once. The sequenced sample was peripheral blood, obtained on day 0 of AZD1222 vaccination. The chain links TRBV14 to TRBJ2-7; TRBD2 aligns across 9 bases. The clonotype originates from an adult in good health. CDR3: CASSHSGRWDEQYF. The CDR3 nucleotides are TGTGCCAGCAGCCATAGCGGGAGATGGGACGAGCAGTACTTC.